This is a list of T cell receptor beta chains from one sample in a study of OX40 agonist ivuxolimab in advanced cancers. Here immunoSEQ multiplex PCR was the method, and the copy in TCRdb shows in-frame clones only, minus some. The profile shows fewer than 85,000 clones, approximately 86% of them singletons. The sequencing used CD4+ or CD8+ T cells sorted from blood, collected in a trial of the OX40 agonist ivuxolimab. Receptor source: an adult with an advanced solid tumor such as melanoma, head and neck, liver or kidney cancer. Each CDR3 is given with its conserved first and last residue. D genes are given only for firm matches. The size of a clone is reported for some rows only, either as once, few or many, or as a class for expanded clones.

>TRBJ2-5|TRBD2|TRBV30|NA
CAWQTSGSSWETQYF
TGTGCCTGGCAGACTAGCGGGAGTAGTTGGGAGACCCAGTACTTC
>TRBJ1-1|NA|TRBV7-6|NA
CASSRGRSTEAFF
TGTGCCAGCAGCAGGGGCCGCAGCACTGAAGCTTTCTTT
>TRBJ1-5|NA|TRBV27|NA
CASSPSPPYSNQPQHF
TGTGCCAGCAGCCCTTCTCCCCCCTATAGCAATCAGCCCCAGCATTTT
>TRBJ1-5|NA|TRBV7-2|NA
CASSLARQQGNQPQHF
TGTGCCAGCAGCTTGGCGAGACAGCAGGGCAATCAGCCCCAGCATTTT
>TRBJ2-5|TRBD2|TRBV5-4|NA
CASSPLASVQETQYF
TGTGCCAGCAGCCCACTAGCGTCTGTCCAAGAGACCCAGTACTTC
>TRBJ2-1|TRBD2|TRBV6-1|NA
CASIRTSGSGEQFF
TGTGCCAGCATTCGGACTAGCGGGAGCGGTGAGCAGTTCTTC
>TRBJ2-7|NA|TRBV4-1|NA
CASSQDSGGSLEQYF
TGCGCCAGCAGCCAAGATTCTGGGGGGTCTCTCGAGCAGTACTTC
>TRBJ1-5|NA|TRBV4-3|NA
CASSQGVSQLPQHF
TGCGCCAGCAGCCAAGGGGTCAGCCAATTACCCCAGCATTTT
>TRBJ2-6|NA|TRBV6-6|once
CASSTQGSGANVLTF
TGTGCCAGCAGTACGCAGGGCTCTGGGGCCAACGTCCTGACTTTC
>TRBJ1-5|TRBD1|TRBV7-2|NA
CASSTTGQGNQPQHF
TGTGCCAGCAGTACTACCGGACAGGGCAATCAGCCCCAGCATTTT
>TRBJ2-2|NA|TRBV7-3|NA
CASSPRLADTGELFF
TGTGCCAGCAGCCCCCGCCTTGCGGACACCGGGGAGCTGTTTTTT
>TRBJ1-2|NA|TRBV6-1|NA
CASSKSERDSYGYTF
TGTGCCAGCAGTAAATCCGAACGGGATTCCTATGGCTACACCTTC
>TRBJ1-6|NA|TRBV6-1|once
CASSEGGFGNSPLHF
TGTGCCAGCAGTGAAGGGGGATTTGGGAATTCACCCCTCCACTTT
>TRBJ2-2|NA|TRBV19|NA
CASSGLVHTGELFF
TGTGCCAGTAGTGGTCTAGTTCACACCGGGGAGCTGTTTTTT
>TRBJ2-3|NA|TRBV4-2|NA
CASSPLQGRVMTDTQYF
TGTGCCAGCAGCCCCCTACAGGGTCGGGTGATGACAGATACGCAGTATTTT
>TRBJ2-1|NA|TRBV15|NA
CATTRDGRYNEQFF
TGTGCCACCACCAGGGACGGACGCTACAATGAGCAGTTCTTC
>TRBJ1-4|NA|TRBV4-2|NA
CASSQNTVGEKLFF
TGTGCCAGCAGCCAAAATACAGTTGGTGAAAAACTGTTTTTT
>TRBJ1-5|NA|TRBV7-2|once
CASSLAGYSNQPQHF
TGTGCCAGCAGCTTAGCGGGGTATAGCAATCAGCCCCAGCATTTT
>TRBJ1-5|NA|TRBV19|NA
CASSRLGTQPQHF
TGTGCCAGTAGCCGGTTGGGGACCCAGCCCCAGCATTTT
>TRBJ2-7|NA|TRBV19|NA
CASSITPRGYEQYF
TGTGCCAGTAGTATCACCCCCCGAGGATACGAGCAGTACTTC
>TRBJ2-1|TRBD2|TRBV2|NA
CASSRSGLSYNEQFF
TGTGCCAGCAGTCGTAGCGGGCTGTCCTACAATGAGCAGTTCTTC
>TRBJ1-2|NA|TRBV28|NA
CASSYETNYGYTF
TGTGCCAGCAGTTACGAGACCAACTATGGCTACACCTTC
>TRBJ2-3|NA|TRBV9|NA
CASSVAHFSGATQYF
TGTGCCAGCAGCGTAGCTCACTTTAGCGGTGCTACGCAGTATTTT
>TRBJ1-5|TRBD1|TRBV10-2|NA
CASSDGDRGNQPQHF
TGCGCCAGCAGTGACGGCGACAGGGGCAATCAGCCCCAGCATTTT
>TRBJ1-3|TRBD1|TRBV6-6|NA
CASRRQGALGNTIYF
TGTGCCAGCAGGCGACAGGGGGCTTTAGGAAACACCATATATTTT
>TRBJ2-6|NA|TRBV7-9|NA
CASSFPGGAAGANVLTF
TGTGCCAGCAGCTTCCCGGGGGGCGCGGCTGGGGCCAACGTCCTGACTTTC
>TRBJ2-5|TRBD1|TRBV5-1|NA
CASSPRTGGETQYF
TGCGCCAGCAGCCCCCGGACAGGGGGAGAGACCCAGTACTTC
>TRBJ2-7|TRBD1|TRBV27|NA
CASSFSGQGARYEQYF
TGTGCCAGCAGTTTCTCCGGACAGGGGGCGAGGTACGAGCAGTACTTC
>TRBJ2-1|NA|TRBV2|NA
CASSGRQEGYNEQFF
TGTGCCAGCAGTGGAAGACAGGAAGGGTACAATGAGCAGTTCTTC
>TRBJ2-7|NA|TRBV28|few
CASRGFEQYF
TGTGCCAGCCGGGGGTTCGAGCAGTACTTC
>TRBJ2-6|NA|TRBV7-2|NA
CASNYGGSGANVLTF
TGTGCCAGCAACTATGGGGGCTCTGGGGCCAACGTCCTGACTTTC
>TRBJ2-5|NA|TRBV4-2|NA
CASSQDSGYETQYF
TGTGCCAGCAGCCAAGATTCGGGGTACGAGACCCAGTACTTC
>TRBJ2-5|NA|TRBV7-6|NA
CASSLIRRAETQYF
TGTGCCAGCAGCTTAATTCGCAGGGCTGAGACCCAGTACTTC